This passage covers 11 T cell receptor beta chains from one sample sequenced in a study of shared clonotypes between healthy human individuals. Some clones are missing from TCRdb's copy, which holds only in-frame ones; the method was immunoSEQ multiplex PCR. This sample has roughly 1,100,000 clones, with around 75% found just once. The specimen sequenced was memory CD4+ T cells sorted from blood. As to subset: CD45RA-negative fraction. The receptor set was obtained from a man in his late teens or twenties in good health.

This chain joins TRBV19 and TRBJ2-3; possible D gene TRBD1, 5 bases. Germline assignment: CDR1 LNHDA and CDR2 SQIVND (reference sequence). The V gene lost 5 bases and the J gene lost 10 bases, with 13 bases spanning the gap. The CDR3 consists of 12 residues. In DNA form, the CDR3 reads TGTGCCAGTAGTGGTTATCGACAGTCGCAGTATTTT. It translates to CASSGYRQSQYF.

The rearrangement joins TRBV7-9 to TRBJ2-3; D call uncertain. This CDR3 is built from 11 residues. Looked up from germline, CDR1 is SEHNR and CDR2 is FQNEAQ (reference sequence). V was shortened by 5 bases and J by 5 bases, with 5 bases between the two germline ends. In nucleotides, the CDR3 is TGTGCCAGCAGCCCCCAAGATACGCAGTATTTT. The encoded protein is CASSPQDTQYF.

The chain employs TRBV19 and TRBJ2-7, with 7 bases lining up with TRBD1. This CDR3 comprises 17 residues. Trimming at V came to 4 bases and at J to 7 bases, leaving 19 bases not matched to a gene. The V gene's germline CDR1 is LNHDA and CDR2 SQIVND (reference sequence). The chain's CDR3 is CASSSSGDSAGGIEQYF. The CDR3, as DNA: TGTGCCAGTAGTAGTTCCGGAGACTCGGCAGGGGGAATTGAGCAGTACTTC.

In DNA form, the CDR3 reads TGCAGCGTTGTAGGATCCTCGAGAGGGGCAAGGGAAAACATTCAGTACTTC. This sequence encodes CSVVGSSRGARENIQYF. The chain has TRBV29-1 and TRBJ2-4; D is possibly TRBD1 or TRBD2 (5 bases each). The V gene's germline CDR1 is SQVTM and CDR2 ANQGSEA. The CDR3 runs 17 residues. Trimming stripped 4 bases from V and 5 bases from J, with 24 bases between.

The V call is TRBV11-2, the J call TRBJ1-1; no definite D call. The germline V gene encodes CDR1 SGHAT and CDR2 FQNNGV. There are 17 residues in the CDR3. Trimming removed 0 bases at V and 3 bases at J, with 17 bases between. CDR3: CASSLDSRPPGDTEAFF. CDR3 DNA sequence: TGTGCCAGCAGCTTAGATTCCCGTCCGCCTGGGGACACTGAAGCTTTCTTT. The variable domain in full, with the rest retrieved from reference TRBV11-2 and TRBJ1-1, is EAGVAQSPRYKIIEKRQSVAFWCNPISGHATLYWYQQILGQGPKLLIQFQNNGVVDDSQLPKDRFSAERLKGVDSTLKIQPAKLEDSAVYLCASSLDSRPPGDTEAFFGQGTRLTVV.

The J gene is TRBJ1-2, the V gene TRBV7-9; 10 bases align to TRBD1. Germline V CDR1 and CDR2: SEHNR, FQNEAQ (reference sequence). The junction had 8 bases not matched to a gene; V was cut back by 3 bases and J by 1 base. CDR3 size: 17 residues. CDR3 nucleotide sequence: TGTGCCAGCAGCTTCACCGGGACAGGGGAGATTAACTATGGCTACACCTTC. Its protein product is CASSFTGTGEINYGYTF.

The sample holds many counts of this clone. The same CDR3 is also encoded by other DNA sequences in this sample. The chain couples TRBV2 to TRBJ2-1; 8 nucleotides match TRBD2. Germline-derived CDR1 and CDR2 are SNHLY and FYNNEI. Unmatched junction bases numbered 3, after V lost 4 bases and J lost 4 bases. The CDR3 sequence is 14 residues long. This CDR3 is CASSGLAGYNEQFF. As DNA, the CDR3 is TGTGCCAGCAGTGGGTTAGCGGGGTACAATGAGCAGTTCTTC.

This clone appeared a single time. The gene calls are TRBV28 and TRBJ1-2; 7 bases agree with TRBD1. J lost 8 bases, V lost 6 bases, and 9 bases had no gene match. The CDR3 runs 13 residues. Germline V gene data show CDR1 as MDHEN and CDR2 as SYDVKM. Here the CDR3 reads CASSTRGRKGYTF. DNA of the CDR3: TGTGCCAGCAGCACAAGGGGGCGTAAAGGCTACACCTTC.

The chain joins TRBV7-9 to TRBJ2-7; 11 nucleotides line up with TRBD1. The V and J ends lost 5 bases and 3 bases, in that order; junction bases with no gene match: 6. In germline, CDR1 is SEHNR, CDR2 FQNEAQ (reference sequence). This CDR3 is built from 15 residues. The CDR3 coding sequence is TGTGCCAGCAGCCCATACGGGACAGGGGGCTACGAGCAGTACTTC. Translating it yields CASSPYGTGGYEQYF.

J is TRBJ2-7 and V is TRBV5-1; D is possibly TRBD1 (5 bases). The germline V gene encodes CDR1 SGHRS and CDR2 YFSETQ. Trimming left V 4 bases short and J 2 bases short, with 10 bases between. The CDR3 spans 13 residues. DNA for the CDR3: TGCGCCAGCAGCCCACAGGTTACCTACGAGCAGTACTTC. Its translation is CASSPQVTYEQYF. The entire variable domain, with the rest obtained from reference TRBV5-1 and TRBJ2-7, is as follows: KAGVTQTPRYLIKTRGQQVTLSCSPISGHRSVSWYQQTPGQGLQFLFEYFSETQRNKGNFPGRFSGRQFSNSRSEMNVSTLELGDSALYLCASSPQVTYEQYFGPGTRLTVT.

CDR3 DNA sequence: TGTGCCAGCAGCTTTTTGCTGACAGGAATACCAGAGACCCAGTACTTC. Translated: CASSFLLTGIPETQYF. V is TRBV7-9 and J is TRBJ2-5; a possible D gene is TRBD1 (6 bases). The CDR3 covers 16 residues. Trimming pared 3 bases from V and 4 bases from J, leaving 18 bases between. Germline V gene data show CDR1 as SEHNR and CDR2 as FQNEAQ (reference sequence). Based on the CDR3 plus reference TRBV7-9 and TRBJ2-5, the full variable domain is DTGVSQNPRHKITKRGQNVTFRCDPISEHNRLYWYRQTLGQGPEFLTYFQNEAQLEKSRLLSDRFSAERPKGSFSTLEIQRTEQGDSAMYLCASSFLLTGIPETQYFGPGTRLLVL.